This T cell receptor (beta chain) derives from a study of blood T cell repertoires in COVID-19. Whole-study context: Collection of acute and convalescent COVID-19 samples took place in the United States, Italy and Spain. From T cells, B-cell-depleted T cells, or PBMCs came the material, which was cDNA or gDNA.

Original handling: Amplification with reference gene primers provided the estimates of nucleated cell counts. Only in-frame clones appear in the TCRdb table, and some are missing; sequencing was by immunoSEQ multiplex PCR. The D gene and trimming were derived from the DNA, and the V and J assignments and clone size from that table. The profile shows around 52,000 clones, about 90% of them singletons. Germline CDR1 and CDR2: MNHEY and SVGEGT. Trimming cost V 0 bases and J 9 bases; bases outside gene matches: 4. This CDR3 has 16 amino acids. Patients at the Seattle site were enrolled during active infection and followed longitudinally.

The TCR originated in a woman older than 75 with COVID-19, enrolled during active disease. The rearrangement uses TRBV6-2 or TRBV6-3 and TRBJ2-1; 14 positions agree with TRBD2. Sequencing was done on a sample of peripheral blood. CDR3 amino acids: CASSYSGLAGGGEQFF. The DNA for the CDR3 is TGTGCCAGCAGTTACTCCGGACTAGCGGGGGGTGGTGAGCAGTTCTTC.